This passage covers 29 T cell receptor beta chains from one sample sequenced in a study of blood T cell repertoires in COVID-19 (dated by TCRdb to between 2020 and 2021). The library was produced with the immunoSEQ multiplex PCR assay. TCRdb took over this immuneACCESS table, retaining in-frame rearrangements with V and J assigned. Such tables are incomplete; in checked studies, under half of the missing clones stem from an unresolved V gene, and the remainder is unexplained. The sample profile shows tens of thousands of clones; 75% to 90% of them were found once. The ten largest make up around 3.4% of the sample. The sequenced sample consisted of peripheral blood. The receptors originated from a woman between 65 and 79 years old with acute or convalescent COVID-19.

The chain couples TRBV18 to TRBJ2-7, with D possibly TRBD1 on 6 matching bases. CDR1 KGHSH and CDR2 LQKENI come from the germline V gene. The CDR3 extends over 14 amino acids. V shed 2 bases and J shed 5 bases, with 13 bases lying between them. The CDR3 is CASSPTGTWNEQYF. CDR3 bases: TGTGCCAGCTCACCAACCGGGACATGGAACGAGCAGTACTTC.

The chain employs TRBV6-5 and TRBJ1-6, with 8 bases matching TRBD1. The V gene end was trimmed by 0 bases and the J gene end by 9 bases; junction bases not matched to a gene: 7. From germline, CDR1 is MNHEY and CDR2 SVGAGI. The CDR3 sequence is 16 residues long. The CDR3 nucleotides are TGTGCCAGCAGTTACTCCCGGGACAGGCTCAGTTCACCCCTCCACTTT. It yields the protein CASSYSRDRLSSPLHF.

This rearrangement joins TRBV19 to TRBJ1-5; no reliable D call. The V end lost 2 bases, the J end lost 4 bases, and 9 bases lay between the germline ends. This CDR3 is 14 amino acids long. Germline values: CDR1 LNHDA, CDR2 SQIVND (reference sequence). CDR3 amino acids: CASSISGFNQPQHF. The CDR3 DNA follows: TGTGCCAGTAGTATATCGGGTTTTAATCAGCCCCAGCATTTT.

The chain uses TRBV27 and TRBJ1-2; TRBD1 agrees at 7 bases. The CDR3 has 13 residues. The germline CDR1 and CDR2 sequences are MNHEY and SMNVEV (reference sequence). J gave up 8 bases and V 6 bases, and 9 bases lay outside the gene matches. CDR3 region: CASRKTGSDGYTF. The CDR3 DNA sequence: TGTGCCAGCAGGAAGACAGGGTCTGACGGCTACACCTTC.

This clone showed up just once. J is TRBJ2-7 and V is TRBV4-1, with D maybe TRBD1 (5 bases). V was clipped by 1 base and J by 0 bases, with 19 bases between them. Germline CDR1 reads MGHRA; CDR2 reads YSYEKL. The CDR3 has 18 amino acids. As DNA, the CDR3 is TGCGCCAGCAGCCAAGGTGTAACCCTCGGCAGGGACTCCTACGAGCAGTACGTC. This codes for CASSQGVTLGRDSYEQYV.

V is TRBV4-2 and J is TRBJ2-1; 14 nucleotides line up with TRBD2. With 4 bases clipped from V and 0 bases from J, the junction kept 14 bases outside the gene matches. CDR3 length: 21 residues. The germline gives CDR1 LGHNA, CDR2 YNFKEQ. The CDR3 DNA reads as TGTGCCAGCAGCCCTCGAGCCGGGACTAGCGGGGGCCGAAGCTCCTACAATGAGCAGTTCTTC. Amino acid sequence: CASSPRAGTSGGRSSYNEQFF.

The chain uses TRBV11-2 and TRBJ2-1; 10 bases are a match to TRBD2. CDR3 size: 15 residues. Germline assignment: CDR1 SGHAT and CDR2 FQNNGV. With 5 bases clipped from V and 8 bases from J, the junction kept 9 bases outside the gene matches. The CDR3 coding sequence is TGTGCCAGCAGCGTAGCGGGAGGCTTGACGGATGAGCAGTTCTTC. Its protein is CASSVAGGLTDEQFF.

The V and J genes are TRBV10-1 and TRBJ2-1, with TRBD1 identical over 7 bases. The CDR3 contains 15 residues. CDR1 and CDR2 from the germline V gene are WNHNN and SYGVQD (reference sequence). V gave up 5 bases and J gave up 5 bases; unmatched junction bases: 9. CDR3 in amino acids: CASSPGQQSHNEQFF. As DNA, the CDR3 is TGCGCCAGCAGTCCGGGACAGCAAAGTCACAATGAGCAGTTCTTC.

The chain is built from TRBV5-1 and TRBJ2-4, with D possibly being TRBD2 (5 bases). The CDR3 length is 14 residues. V gave up 4 bases and J gave up 0 bases, with 8 bases separating them. Germline V gives CDR1 SGHRS, CDR2 YFSETQ. CDR3 region: CASSMAGAKNIQYF. The DNA of the CDR3 is TGCGCCAGCAGCATGGCGGGAGCCAAAAACATTCAGTACTTC.

This sequence joins TRBV7-9 and TRBJ1-4, with no clear D. CDR1 and CDR2 from the germline V gene are SEHNR and FQNEAQ (reference sequence). Between the trimmed V and J ends, which lost 5 bases and 3 bases, there was a span of 13 bases. The CDR3 spans 15 residues. The CDR3 DNA reads TGTGCCAGCAGCATTAGTAACGGTGCTAATGAAAAACTGTTTTTT. Translation: CASSISNGANEKLFF.

There are a few counts of this clone. The rearrangement uses TRBV12-5 and TRBJ2-7; 10 nucleotides agree with TRBD1. Unmatched junction bases numbered 16, after V lost 0 bases and J lost 5 bases. Germline V gene data show CDR1 as LGHNT and CDR2 as FRNRAP. This CDR3 spans 19 amino acids. CDR3 residues: CASGLVNRDRGARTHEQYF. DNA for the CDR3: TGTGCTAGTGGTTTGGTAAACCGGGACAGGGGAGCAAGAACCCACGAGCAGTACTTC. The whole variable domain, remainder taken from reference TRBV12-5 and TRBJ2-7, is DARVTQTPRHKVTEMGQEVTMRCQPILGHNTVFWYRQTMMQGLELLAYFRNRAPLDDSGMPKDRFSAEMPDATLATLKIQPSEPRDSAVYFCASGLVNRDRGARTHEQYFGPGTRLTVT.

The rearrangement links TRBV4-2 to TRBJ1-2; perhaps TRBD1 as D (6 bases). CDR3 length: 14 amino acids. Germline V CDR1 and CDR2: LGHNA, YNFKEQ. V lost 1 base and J 5 bases, leaving 11 bases between the germline ends. The CDR3 region is CASSQGGTSYGYTF. CDR3 DNA sequence: TGTGCCAGCAGCCAAGGAGGGACAAGTTATGGCTACACCTTC.

This sequence joins TRBV3-1 (or the pseudogene TRBV3-2) and TRBJ1-6; TRBD1 matches 9 bases. From germline, CDR1 is LGHDT and CDR2 YNNKEL (reference sequence). The CDR3 loop spans 15 amino acids. V lost 5 bases, J lost 7 bases, and 6 bases stayed unmatched. CDR3 loop: CASSSRTGVNSPLHF. The DNA of the CDR3 is TGTGCCAGCAGCTCCAGGACAGGGGTGAATTCACCCCTCCACTTT.

The chain recombines TRBV19 with TRBJ2-3, with 12 positions matching TRBD1. V shed 3 bases and J 2 bases; nucleotides not matched to a gene: 21. The CDR3 runs to 22 residues. The germline CDR1 and CDR2 sequences are LNHDA and SQIVND (reference sequence). The CDR3 sequence is CASSIWFLGQGARLADTDTQYF. In DNA form, the CDR3 reads TGTGCCAGTAGTATTTGGTTCCTGGGACAGGGGGCGCGACTAGCGGACACAGATACGCAGTATTTT.

The genes are TRBV7-2 and TRBJ1-5; D call uncertain. Trimming stripped 5 bases from V and 0 bases from J, with 20 bases between. The CDR3 is 18 amino acids. CDR1 and CDR2 from the germline V gene are SGHTA and FQGNSA. CDR3 coding DNA: TGTGCCAGCAGCCCCGAGGTCGGAGGGAGTAATAGCAATCAGCCCCAGCATTTT. This sequence encodes CASSPEVGGSNSNQPQHF.

The chain uses TRBV4-1 and TRBJ1-1; tentatively, D is TRBD1 (5 bases). Looked up from germline, CDR1 is MGHRA and CDR2 is YSYEKL. There are 15 residues in the CDR3. The V gene lost 4 bases and the J gene lost 4 bases, with 16 bases spanning the gap. DNA for the CDR3: TGCGCCAGCAGCCGCGGGGACGGCTTGAGCACTGAAGCTTTCTTT. This gives the protein CASSRGDGLSTEAFF.

The chain couples TRBV28 to TRBJ2-2; TRBD1 might be the D (6 bases). V dropped 5 bases and J dropped 6 bases, with 19 bases sitting between them. This CDR3 contains 16 residues. Per the germline V gene, CDR1 is MDHEN and CDR2 is SYDVKM. As DNA, the CDR3 is TGTGCCAGCAGTCGCCTGGGCTTACAGGGAGCCGGGGAGCTGTTTTTT. Its translation is CASSRLGLQGAGELFF. The full variable domain, with the rest looked up from reference TRBV28 and TRBJ2-2, is DVKVTQSSRYLVKRTGEKVFLECVQDMDHENMFWYRQDPGLGLRLIYFSYDVKMKEKGDIPEGYSVSREKKERFSLILESASTNQTSMYLCASSRLGLQGAGELFFGEGSRLTVL.

The chain links TRBV29-1 to TRBJ1-2, with D possibly TRBD1 on 6 matching bases. The germline V and J ends were trimmed by 4 bases and 4 bases, with 16 bases remaining between them. Germline V gene sequence: CDR1 SQVTM, CDR2 ANQGSEA. The length of the CDR3 is 14 residues. The CDR3 is CSVGTASSFYGYTF. In DNA, the CDR3 is TGCAGCGTTGGGACAGCCTCATCGTTCTATGGCTACACCTTC. Full variable domain (missing parts from reference TRBV29-1 and TRBJ1-2): SAVISQKPSRDICQRGTSLTIQCQVDSQVTMMFWYRQQPGQSLTLIATANQGSEATYESGFVIDKFPISRPNLTFSTLTVSNMSPEDSSIYLCSVGTASSFYGYTFGSGTRLTVV.

The chain is built from TRBV20-1 and TRBJ2-3; D may be TRBD1 (6 bases). The germline V and J ends were trimmed by 7 bases and 7 bases, with 12 bases remaining between them. Germline V gene data show CDR1 as DFQATT and CDR2 as SNEGSKA (reference sequence). CDR3 length equals 11 residues. For the CDR3, the DNA is TGCAGTGAGGGGGACCCCAATACGCAGTATTTT. It specifies CSEGDPNTQYF.

The J gene is TRBJ2-1, the V gene TRBV6-5; possibly TRBD1 for D (6 bases). Germline CDR1 is MNHEY and CDR2 is SVGAGI. The CDR3 is 13 residues long. The V gene lost 0 bases and the J gene lost 8 bases, with 8 bases spanning the gap. The CDR3 protein is CASSYSQGYEQFF. DNA of the CDR3: TGTGCCAGCAGTTACTCACAGGGATATGAGCAGTTCTTC.

This clone was recorded only once. The chain links TRBV3-1 (or the pseudogene TRBV3-2) to TRBJ1-3; TRBD1 matches at 11 bases. Germline loops: CDR1 LGHDT, CDR2 YNNKEL (reference sequence). The CDR3 is made up of 15 amino acids. V shed 3 bases, J shed 7 bases, and the junction held 5 bases outside the gene matches. CDR3 bases: TGTGCCAGCAGCCATTACCGGGACAGGGGGAACACCATATATTTT. Translated: CASSHYRDRGNTIYF.

J is TRBJ1-5 and V is TRBV6-5, with TRBD1 matching over 8 bases. CDR1 is MNHEY, CDR2 SVGAGI, per germline. CDR3 length: 15 amino acids. Losses at the gene ends were 5 bases for V and 1 base for J; bases not matched to a gene: 4. CDR3: CASSKDRASNQPQHF. The CDR3 region has the DNA TGTGCCAGCAGTAAGGACAGGGCCAGCAATCAGCCCCAGCATTTT.

V gene TRBV28 combines with J gene TRBJ1-3, with a possible D match to TRBD1 (5 bases). Germline V gene data show CDR1 as MDHEN and CDR2 as SYDVKM. The V end lost 6 bases, the J end lost 4 bases, and 16 bases lay between the germline ends. The CDR3 covers 15 residues. The DNA of the CDR3 is TGTGCCAGCAGAAGCGCAGGTGGGGGGGGAAACACCATATATTTT. Amino acid sequence: CASRSAGGGGNTIYF.

This clone was seen just once. The chain combines TRBV3-1 (or the pseudogene TRBV3-2) with TRBJ1-5, with 10 nucleotides matching TRBD1. The J segment lost 8 bases and the V segment lost 1 base, leaving 5 bases of the junction unmatched. The CDR3 runs to 15 residues. The germline V gene has CDR1 LGHDT and CDR2 YNNKEL (reference sequence). In nucleotides, the CDR3 is TGTGCCAGCAGCCAAGGAAGACAGGGGGCCAAGCCCCAGCATTTT. The encoded protein is CASSQGRQGAKPQHF.

The chain's CDR3 is CASSVDPIPRAGEQYF. The CDR3 DNA follows: TGTGCCAGCAGCGTAGACCCCATCCCCCGAGCAGGGGAGCAGTACTTC. The genes are TRBV9 and TRBJ2-7, with D possibly TRBD1 on 5 matching bases. This CDR3 contains 16 residues. Germline loops: CDR1 SGDLS, CDR2 YYNGEE. V lost 0 bases and J 7 bases, leaving 20 bases between the germline ends.

The chain couples TRBV27 to TRBJ1-1; the match to TRBD1 covers 9 bases. The CDR3 consists of 15 residues. Germline CDR1 is MNHEY and CDR2 is SMNVEV (reference sequence). The V segment lost 6 bases and the J segment 6 bases; nucleotides outside the gene matches: 11. CDR3 region: CASRGQGNSFAEAFF. In DNA, the CDR3 is TGTGCCAGCAGGGGACAGGGTAATAGTTTCGCTGAAGCTTTCTTT.

The V gene is TRBV27, the J gene TRBJ1-3, with 9 bases identical to TRBD1. In germline, CDR1 is MNHEY, CDR2 SMNVEV (reference sequence). Trimming cost V 7 bases and J 2 bases; bases outside gene matches: 6. This CDR3 contains 15 residues. The CDR3 region is CASMANRGPGNTIYF. CDR3 sequence (DNA): TGTGCCAGCATGGCCAACAGGGGGCCTGGAAACACCATATATTTT.

The chain employs TRBV6-5 and TRBJ1-2, with D perhaps matching TRBD1 (6 bases). The CDR3 has 13 residues. V dropped 10 bases and J dropped 0 bases, with 12 bases sitting between them. Germline assignment: CDR1 MNHEY and CDR2 SVGAGI. The CDR3 nucleotides are TGTGCCACCTCGGACAGCACTAACTATGGCTACACCTTC. Encoded protein: CATSDSTNYGYTF.

V is TRBV3-1 (or the pseudogene TRBV3-2) and J is TRBJ2-2; D might be TRBD1 (5 bases). The CDR3 sequence is 15 residues long. Trimming took 7 bases from V and 7 from J, leaving 19 bases between them. Germline V CDR1 and CDR2: LGHDT, YNNKEL (reference sequence). This chain's CDR3 is CASTPGQGGDGELFF. The CDR3 nucleotides read TGTGCCAGCACCCCCGGGCAGGGCGGAGACGGGGAGCTGTTTTTT.